This T cell receptor (beta chain) was recovered during a study of cytomegalovirus exposure and HLA in healthy donors. About this clone itself: Its specificity is unknown.

60 Vbeta and 13 Jbeta primers were used in PCR. Libraries were prepared by immunoSEQ multiplex PCR; TCRdb keeps only in-frame clonotypes and omits some of them. The sample lists about 110,000 clones; approximately 80% were seen once. Findings and caveats of the study: Data from an earlier analysis indicated that most TCR beta V segments were productive either about 90% or about 30% of the time.

Germline CDR1 SGDLS, CDR2 YYNGEE. CDR3 length equals 13 residues. Deletions cut 4 bases from V and 6 bases from J, with 11 bases between. Source material: PBMCs. This chain joins TRBV9 and TRBJ1-3, with D possibly being TRBD1 (6 bases). The source of this sequence is a man under 40 in good health and CMV-seropositive. CDR3 DNA sequence: TGTGCCAGCAGCCCCGGACAGCAAAACACCATATATTTT. Protein product: CASSPGQQNTIYF.